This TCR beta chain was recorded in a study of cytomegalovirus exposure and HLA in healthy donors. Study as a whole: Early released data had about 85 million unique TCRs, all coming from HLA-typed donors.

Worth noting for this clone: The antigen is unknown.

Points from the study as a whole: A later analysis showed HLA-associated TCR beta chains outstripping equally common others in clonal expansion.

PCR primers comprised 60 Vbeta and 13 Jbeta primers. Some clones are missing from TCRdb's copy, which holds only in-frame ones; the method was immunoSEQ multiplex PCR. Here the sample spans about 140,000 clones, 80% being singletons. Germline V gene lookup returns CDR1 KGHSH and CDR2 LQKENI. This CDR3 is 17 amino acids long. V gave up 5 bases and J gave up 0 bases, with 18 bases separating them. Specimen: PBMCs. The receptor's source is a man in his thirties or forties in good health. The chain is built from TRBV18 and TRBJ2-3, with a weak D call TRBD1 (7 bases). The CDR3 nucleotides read TGTGCCAGCTCATCCAATACAGGGGCGGGGAGCACAGATACGCAGTATTTT. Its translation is CASSSNTGAGSTDTQYF.